Listed below are T cell receptor beta chains from one sample, sequenced in a study of T cell repertoires in cytomegalovirus infection. TCRdb ran MiXCR on the reads and lists one entry per CDR3 protein. The sample lists almost 300,000 distinct CDR3 sequences; around 9.6% were seen once. The specimen was PBMCs. The receptor source for this set is a human donor in good health (CMV status not recorded). Some clones in this sample may be carry-over from other donors' samples. The CDR3 runs from the conserved cysteine through the conserved F or W. Each record gives: V gene, clone size, D gene, CDR3 length, J gene, CDR3 protein, CDR3 DNA. The D gene is left open where the match is weak. Clone size is shown for a subset of rows, as once, few, many or a class of expanded clone.

v_call: TRBV4-2
clone_size: many
d_call: .
cdr3_length: 15
j_call: TRBJ2-7
cdr3_aa: CASSQEVGGGLEQYF
cdr3_nt: TGTGCCAGCAGCCAAGAAGTAGGGGGGGGGCTCGAGCAGTACTTC

v_call: TRBV10-3
clone_size: many
d_call: .
cdr3_length: 15
j_call: TRBJ1-2
cdr3_aa: CAISEISPQHGGYTF
cdr3_nt: TGTGCCATCAGTGAGATTAGTCCCCAACATGGGGGCTACACCTTC

v_call: TRBV7-2
clone_size: many
d_call: .
cdr3_length: 13
j_call: TRBJ1-2
cdr3_aa: CASSSNPNYGYTF
cdr3_nt: TGTGCCAGCAGCTCGAACCCAAACTATGGCTACACCTTC

v_call: TRBV7-9
clone_size: .
d_call: .
cdr3_length: 14
j_call: TRBJ1-2
cdr3_aa: CASSAGSTYFGYTF
cdr3_nt: TGTGCCAGCAGCGCTGGCTCGACCTACTTCGGCTACACCTTC

v_call: TRBV7-8
clone_size: many
d_call: TRBD1
cdr3_length: 16
j_call: TRBJ2-7
cdr3_aa: CASSLGGGQGYYEQYF
cdr3_nt: TGTGCCAGCAGCTTAGGAGGGGGACAGGGTTACTACGAGCAGTACTTC

v_call: TRBV5-1
clone_size: .
d_call: TRBD1
cdr3_length: 15
j_call: TRBJ2-1
cdr3_aa: CASSFQGQGANEQFF
cdr3_nt: TGCGCCAGCAGCTTCCAGGGACAGGGGGCCAATGAGCAGTTCTTC

v_call: TRBV18
clone_size: many
d_call: .
cdr3_length: 15
j_call: TRBJ2-1
cdr3_aa: CASSPPEGYYNEQFF
cdr3_nt: TGTGCCAGCTCACCACCGGAGGGATATTACAATGAGCAGTTCTTC

v_call: TRBV20-1
clone_size: few
d_call: TRBD2
cdr3_length: 15
j_call: TRBJ2-3
cdr3_aa: CSARGSGGTTDTQYF
cdr3_nt: TGCAGTGCTAGAGGTAGCGGGGGCACCACAGATACGCAGTATTTT

v_call: TRBV7-6
clone_size: many
d_call: TRBD2
cdr3_length: 15
j_call: TRBJ2-1
cdr3_aa: CASSPRTSGGNEQFF
cdr3_nt: TGTGCCAGCAGCCCCCGGACTAGCGGGGGAAATGAGCAGTTCTTC

v_call: TRBV28
clone_size: .
d_call: .
cdr3_length: 14
j_call: TRBJ1-3
cdr3_aa: CASTSGTWGNTIYF
cdr3_nt: TGTGCCAGCACCTCAGGGACCTGGGGAAACACCATATATTTT

v_call: TRBV7-9
clone_size: many
d_call: .
cdr3_length: 14
j_call: TRBJ1-3
cdr3_aa: CAGTKGGSGNTIYF
cdr3_nt: TGTGCCGGGACCAAGGGGGGCTCTGGAAACACCATATATTTT

v_call: TRBV10-3
clone_size: .
d_call: .
cdr3_length: 13
j_call: TRBJ1-1
cdr3_aa: CAISFQGLDEAFF
cdr3_nt: TGTGCCATCAGCTTTCAGGGTCTGGATGAGGCTTTCTTT

v_call: TRBV29-1
clone_size: .
d_call: .
cdr3_length: 13
j_call: TRBJ1-2
cdr3_aa: CSVLSNSVYGYTF
cdr3_nt: TGCAGCGTCCTTTCGAACAGCGTCTATGGCTACACCTTC

v_call: TRBV20-1
clone_size: few
d_call: .
cdr3_length: 13
j_call: TRBJ2-7
cdr3_aa: CSAYRDTSYEQYF
cdr3_nt: TGCAGTGCTTACCGGGACACCTCCTACGAGCAGTACTTC

v_call: TRBV20-1
clone_size: few
d_call: TRBD2
cdr3_length: 17
j_call: TRBJ2-2
cdr3_aa: CSALPRTSGENTGELFF
cdr3_nt: TGCAGTGCTCTTCCCAGGACTAGCGGGGAGAACACCGGGGAGCTGTTTTTT

v_call: TRBV13
clone_size: many
d_call: .
cdr3_length: 13
j_call: TRBJ1-1
cdr3_aa: CASSKGLGTEAFF
cdr3_nt: TGTGCCAGCAGCAAGGGGCTCGGAACTGAAGCTTTCTTT

v_call: TRBV12-5
clone_size: many
d_call: .
cdr3_length: 12
j_call: TRBJ2-7
cdr3_aa: CASGRDSSEQYF
cdr3_nt: TGTGCTAGTGGCAGGGACTCTTCGGAGCAGTACTTC

v_call: TRBV6-2/TRBV6-3
clone_size: .
d_call: .
cdr3_length: 15
j_call: TRBJ2-1
cdr3_aa: CASSSRPPAYNEQFF
cdr3_nt: TGTGCCAGCAGTTCCCGACCCCCGGCCTACAATGAGCAGTTCTTC

v_call: TRBV28
clone_size: many
d_call: .
cdr3_length: 12
j_call: TRBJ1-2
cdr3_aa: CASSLQSHGYTF
cdr3_nt: TGTGCCAGCAGTCTACAGAGCCATGGCTACACCTTC

v_call: TRBV14
clone_size: .
d_call: .
cdr3_length: 11
j_call: TRBJ2-5
cdr3_aa: CASSMGTSQYF
cdr3_nt: TGTGCCAGCAGCATGGGGACGTCCCAGTACTTC

v_call: TRBV29-1
clone_size: .
d_call: .
cdr3_length: 13
j_call: TRBJ2-3
cdr3_aa: CSVATGHTDTQYF
cdr3_nt: TGCAGCGTTGCAACGGGGCACACAGATACGCAGTATTTT

v_call: TRBV28
clone_size: many
d_call: TRBD2
cdr3_length: 11
j_call: TRBJ2-1
cdr3_aa: CASSTSSGGFF
cdr3_nt: TGTGCCAGCAGTACCTCCAGCGGGGGTTTCTTC

v_call: TRBV5-6
clone_size: many
d_call: .
cdr3_length: 12
j_call: TRBJ2-1
cdr3_aa: CASSLGIYEQFF
cdr3_nt: TGTGCCAGCAGCCTGGGAATCTATGAGCAGTTCTTC

v_call: TRBV25-1
clone_size: few
d_call: .
cdr3_length: 12
j_call: TRBJ1-2
cdr3_aa: CASNDLNYGYTF
cdr3_nt: TGTGCCAGCAACGACCTTAACTATGGCTACACCTTC

v_call: TRBV4-3
clone_size: many
d_call: TRBD2
cdr3_length: 16
j_call: TRBJ2-3
cdr3_aa: CASSQGTSGTTDTQYF
cdr3_nt: TGCGCCAGCAGCCAAGGGACTAGCGGGACCACAGATACGCAGTATTTT

v_call: TRBV2
clone_size: many
d_call: .
cdr3_length: 11
j_call: TRBJ1-1
cdr3_aa: CASRGGFEAFF
cdr3_nt: TGTGCCAGCAGGGGAGGGTTTGAAGCTTTCTTT

v_call: TRBV6-2/TRBV6-3
clone_size: many
d_call: .
cdr3_length: 15
j_call: TRBJ2-1
cdr3_aa: CASTLRDRRRNEQFF
cdr3_nt: TGTGCCAGCACCCTCCGGGACCGACGGCGGAATGAGCAGTTCTTC

v_call: TRBV12-3/TRBV12-4
clone_size: .
d_call: .
cdr3_length: 14
j_call: TRBJ1-6
cdr3_aa: CASSTDPPSTPLHF
cdr3_nt: TGTGCCAGCAGTACGGATCCCCCAAGTACACCCCTCCACTTT

v_call: TRBV12-3/TRBV12-4
clone_size: many
d_call: TRBD1
cdr3_length: 16
j_call: TRBJ1-3
cdr3_aa: CASSFGQGYPGNTIYF
cdr3_nt: TGTGCCAGCAGTTTCGGACAGGGGTACCCTGGAAACACCATATATTTT

v_call: TRBV28
clone_size: .
d_call: .
cdr3_length: 18
j_call: TRBJ1-1
cdr3_aa: CASSPLMGGLVMNTEAFF
cdr3_nt: TGTGCCAGCAGTCCCCTAATGGGAGGGTTGGTGATGAACACTGAAGCTTTCTTT

v_call: TRBV7-2
clone_size: many
d_call: .
cdr3_length: 14
j_call: TRBJ1-2
cdr3_aa: CASSFIPGRTGYTF
cdr3_nt: TGTGCCAGCAGCTTTATCCCAGGGCGGACAGGCTACACCTTC

v_call: TRBV20-1
clone_size: .
d_call: .
cdr3_length: 12
j_call: TRBJ2-3
cdr3_aa: CSAQTGTDTQYF
cdr3_nt: TGCAGTGCCCAGACTGGGACAGATACGCAGTATTTT

v_call: TRBV6-5
clone_size: few
d_call: .
cdr3_length: 14
j_call: TRBJ2-2
cdr3_aa: CASRGRFFTGELFF
cdr3_nt: TGTGCCAGCAGGGGACGGTTCTTCACCGGGGAGCTGTTTTTT

v_call: TRBV5-8
clone_size: .
d_call: .
cdr3_length: 15
j_call: TRBJ2-7
cdr3_aa: CASSRAGGTSYEQYF
cdr3_nt: TGTGCCAGCAGCCGGGCAGGTGGGACCTCCTACGAGCAGTACTTC

v_call: TRBV7-2
clone_size: .
d_call: .
cdr3_length: 14
j_call: TRBJ2-7
cdr3_aa: CASSLGTLRYEQYF
cdr3_nt: TGTGCCAGCAGCCTGGGGACCCTCCGCTACGAGCAGTACTTC